The 7 T cell receptor beta chains given below trace back to one sample, sequenced in a study of T cells in Graves' hyperthyroidism and ophthalmopathy. RNA transcripts gave rise to amplified TCR beta CDR3 regions. Researchers ran a first-round RT-PCR on the TCR CDR3 using the HTBI primer set. MiXCR was run by TCRdb on the multiplex PCR reads, yielding one entry per CDR3 protein. There are around 800,000 distinct CDR3 sequences in the sample; around 38% occur only once, and approximately 8.7% lies in the top ten. Sequencing was carried out using blood. These receptors came from a man in his late teens or twenties with Graves' hyperthyroidism.

There are many counts of this clonotype. The chain uses TRBV15 and TRBJ2-5; D not resolved. Germline assignment: CDR1 LNHNV and CDR2 YYDKDF (reference sequence). The CDR3 totals 13 residues. V was shortened by 2 bases and J by 4 bases, with 8 bases between the two germline ends. This CDR3 reads CATSRLERETQYF. The CDR3 bases are TGTGCCACCAGCAGACTCGAGAGAGAGACCCAGTACTTC. Supplemented by reference TRBV15 and TRBJ2-5, the full variable domain reads DAMVIQNPRYQVTQFGKPVTLSCSQTLNHNVMYWYQQKSSQAPKLLFHYYDKDFNNEADTPDNFQSRRPNTSFCFLDIRSPGLGDTAMYLCATSRLERETQYFGPGTRLLVL.

The V and J genes are TRBV7-9 and TRBJ2-5; TRBD1 might be the D (5 bases). Trimming stripped 5 bases from V and 2 bases from J, with 15 bases between. The CDR3 runs to 15 residues. Germline V gene data show CDR1 as SEHNR and CDR2 as FQNEAQ (reference sequence). In DNA form, the CDR3 reads TGTGCCAGCAGCCAAGGGGCAGTGGGTCAAGAGACCCAGTACTTC. The encoded protein is CASSQGAVGQETQYF.

This clonotype was found many times. The chain joins TRBV7-6 to TRBJ2-7; TRBD1 is a possible D gene (5 bases). The CDR3 is 13 residues long. Trimming left V 4 bases short and J 5 bases short, with 12 bases between. Germline V CDR1 and CDR2: SGHVS, FNYEAQ. Here the CDR3 DNA reads TGTGCCAGCAGCTCTTCGACAGACCACGAGCAGTACTTC. Its protein product is CASSSSTDHEQYF. Variable domain in full (rest from reference TRBV7-6 and TRBJ2-7): GAGVSQSPRYKVTKRGQDVALRCDPISGHVSLYWYRQALGQGPEFLTYFNYEAQQDKSGLPNDRFSAERPEGSISTLTIQRTEQRDSAMYRCASSSSTDHEQYFGPGTRLTVT.

The sample holds one count of this clonotype. The chain is built from TRBV5-1 and TRBJ2-5; 8 bases align to TRBD1. The CDR3 length is 15 residues. J lost 4 bases, V lost 5 bases, and 10 bases had no gene match. CDR1 and CDR2 from the germline V gene are SGHRS and YFSETQ. The CDR3 nucleotides are TGCGCCAGCAGAAATACCAGGGGGCAAGGAGAGACCCAGTACTTC. This translates into CASRNTRGQGETQYF.

About this clonotype: An end of the junction differs from the germline gene, which may be a read error. The chain couples TRBV19 to TRBJ2-6, with TRBD1 identical over 8 bases. The CDR3 runs 9 residues. CDR1 is LNHDA, CDR2 SQIVND, per germline (reference sequence). The chain's CDR3 is CASTQGQAF. The CDR3 DNA is TGTGCCAGTACCCAGGGACAGGCTTTC.

V is TRBV5-4 and J is TRBJ1-6; D gene ambiguous. The CDR3 runs 16 residues. The ends were cut back, 4 bases at V and 1 base at J, with 12 bases in the middle. Germline CDR1 reads SGHNT; CDR2 reads YYREEE (reference sequence). The CDR3 loop reads CASSAAGGSYNSPLHF. The CDR3 region has the DNA TGTGCCAGCAGCGCCGCAGGAGGTTCCTATAATTCACCCCTCCACTTT.

This clonotype was picked up a small number of times. This chain connects TRBV9 to TRBJ1-3; TRBD1 aligns across 8 bases. CDR1 SGDLS and CDR2 YYNGEE come from the germline V gene. The CDR3 sequence is 17 residues long. V lost 3 bases, J lost 0 bases, and 8 bases stayed unmatched. In DNA form, the CDR3 reads TGTGCCAGCAGCGCTGGACAGGGACCGACCTCTGGAAACACCATATATTTT. It translates to CASSAGQGPTSGNTIYF. Full variable domain (outside the CDR3, taken from reference TRBV9 and TRBJ1-3): DSGVTQTPKHLITATGQRVTLRCSPRSGDLSVYWYQQSLDQGLQFLIQYYNGEERAKGNILERFSAQQFPDLHSELNLSSLELGDSALYFCASSAGQGPTSGNTIYFGEGSWLTVV.